One TCR beta chain is described in this entry. This sample was taken from a study of T cells expressing NK-cell markers. For the study at large: The authors derived TCR beta repertoires from sorted CD3+CD56+NKG2C+, CD3+CD56+NKG2C- and CD3+CD56-NKG2C+ T cells. Sequencing covered eight donors, seven HCMV-seropositive and one seronegative.

TCR beta cDNA was made by 5'RACE template switching with UMIs. TCRdb reprocessed the 5' RACE reads and stores each CDR3 protein as one record, lacking DNA. The clone table shows 450,000 to 600,000 distinct CDR3 sequences, with the ten largest holding around 3.3%. This sequence was found in a man aged 18 to 29 in good health. Sequenced input: blood T cells: a sorted CD56 or NKG2C T cell subset, CD4+ or CD8+ T cells, or bulk PBMC T cells (not recorded which).

The CDR3 protein is CASGFHGEKLFF. V usage is TRBV6-2 or TRBV6-3 and J usage is TRBJ1-4. CDR1 is MNHEY, CDR2 SVGEGT, per germline. This CDR3 contains 12 residues.